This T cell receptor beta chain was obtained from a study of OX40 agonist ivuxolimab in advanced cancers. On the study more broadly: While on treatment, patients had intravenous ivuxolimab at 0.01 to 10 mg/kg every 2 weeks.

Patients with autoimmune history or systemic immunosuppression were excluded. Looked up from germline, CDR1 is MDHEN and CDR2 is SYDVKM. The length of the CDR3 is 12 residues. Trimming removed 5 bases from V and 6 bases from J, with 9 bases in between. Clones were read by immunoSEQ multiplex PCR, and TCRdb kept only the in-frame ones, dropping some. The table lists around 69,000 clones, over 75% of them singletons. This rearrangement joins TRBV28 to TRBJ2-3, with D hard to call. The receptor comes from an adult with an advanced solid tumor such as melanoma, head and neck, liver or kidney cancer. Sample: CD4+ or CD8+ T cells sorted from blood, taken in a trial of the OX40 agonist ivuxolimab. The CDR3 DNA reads TGTGCCAGCAGTAAGCCCCGGGATACGCAGTATTTT. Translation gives CASSKPRDTQYF.